The 21 T cell receptor beta chains reported below all come from one sample, sequenced in a study of CD8+ T cells in alopecia areata. TCR sequencing used cDNA made by reverse transcription of extracted RNA. Assay: immunoSEQ multiplex PCR; the TCRdb copy retains only in-frame clones and omits some. The sample consists of over 95,000 clones, around 38% of them appearing once. Material for sequencing was CD4+ T cells sorted from blood. The receptors come from a human donor with alopecia areata.

The genes are TRBV5-1 and TRBJ2-7; TRBD1 is a possible D gene (6 bases). Trimming took off 0 bases at V and 3 bases at J, with 13 bases between the two ends. The CDR3 runs 15 residues. CDR1 is SGHRS, CDR2 YFSETQ, per germline. The CDR3 here is CASSLGTGSNYEQYF. The CDR3 coding sequence is TGCGCCAGCAGCTTGGGAACAGGGTCAAACTACGAGCAGTACTTC.

The rearrangement uses TRBV4-1 and TRBJ2-5, with 7 bases fitting TRBD2. The J call may be mistaken, given a closer DNA end match to TRBJ2-7. CDR1 MGHRA and CDR2 YSYEKL come from the germline V gene. This CDR3 has 15 residues. The CDR3, as DNA: TGCGCCAGCAGGGTTGGATTGGGCGGGAGTGACGAGCAGTACTTC. Translation: CASRVGLGGSDEQYF.

This clone was observed a handful of times. The CDR3 DNA follows: TGTGCCAGCAGCTTAGCATCGGCGTTCTCTGGAAACACCATATATTTT. Protein: CASSLASAFSGNTIYF. The chain links TRBV7-2 to TRBJ1-3; D not certain. Trimming cost V 0 bases and J 0 bases, with 9 bases left between them. CDR3 length: 16 amino acids. Germline values: CDR1 SGHTA, CDR2 FQGNSA.

The J gene is TRBJ2-7, the V gene TRBV27, with TRBD2 matching 12 bases. Trimming at V came to 8 bases and at J to 5 bases, leaving 10 bases not matched to a gene. From germline, CDR1 is MNHEY and CDR2 SMNVEV (reference sequence). The CDR3 extends over 15 amino acids. The DNA of the CDR3 is TGTGCCAGCCCTCGCTTAGGACTAGCGGGAAACGAGCAGTACTTC. Translated, it gives CASPRLGLAGNEQYF.

CDR3 nucleotide sequence: TGTGCCTGGAGTCAGGGGGTATTGAGGGAGACCCAGTACTTC. This translates into CAWSQGVLRETQYF. The rearrangement links TRBV30 to TRBJ2-5; 7 positions match TRBD1. Germline assignment: CDR1 GTSNPN and CDR2 SVGIG (reference sequence). The CDR3 length is 14 residues. V was pared by 2 bases and J by 5 bases, with 8 bases of the junction left unmatched.

As concerns this clone: An end of the junction does not agree with germline; a read error may underlie this. V and J are TRBV7-7 and TRBJ2-5, with D maybe TRBD1 (6 bases). The CDR3 spans 14 residues. The V gene's germline CDR1 is SSHAT and CDR2 FNYEAQ (reference sequence). CDR3 residues: CASSSGTLQETQYF. CDR3 bases: TGTGCTAGCAGCTCCGGGACACTTCAAGAGACCCAGTACTTC. The whole variable domain, filled in from reference TRBV7-7 and TRBJ2-5, reads GAGVSQSPRYKVTKRGQDVTLRCDPISSHATLYWYQQALGQGPEFLTYFNYEAQPDKSGLPSDRFSAERPEGSISTLTIQRTEQRDSAMYRCASSSGTLQETQYFGPGTRLLVL.

J is TRBJ2-1 and V is TRBV7-9; TRBD2 agrees at 9 bases. The J segment lost 2 bases and the V segment lost 0 bases, leaving 5 bases of the junction unmatched. The CDR3 extends over 17 amino acids. CDR1 and CDR2 (germline): SEHNR, FQNEAQ (reference sequence). The DNA for the CDR3 is TGTGCCAGCAGCTTAGCCGTAGCGGGAGACACCTACAATGAGCAGTTCTTC. Protein product: CASSLAVAGDTYNEQFF. The complete variable domain, with remaining parts taken from reference TRBV7-9 and TRBJ2-1, reads DTGVSQNPRHKITKRGQNVTFRCDPISEHNRLYWYRQTLGQGPEFLTYFQNEAQLEKSRLLSDRFSAERPKGSFSTLEIQRTEQGDSAMYLCASSLAVAGDTYNEQFFGPGTRLTVL.

The gene calls are TRBV18 and TRBJ2-7; 9 nucleotides match TRBD1. V was pared by 4 bases and J by 5 bases, with 12 bases of the junction left unmatched. The germline gives CDR1 KGHSH, CDR2 LQKENI. The CDR3 extends over 16 amino acids. The CDR3 region is CASSRKGQGPVHEQYF. As DNA, the CDR3 is TGTGCCAGCTCACGAAAAGGACAGGGGCCGGTACACGAGCAGTACTTC.

The chain combines TRBV7-9 with TRBJ2-2, with D possibly matching TRBD1 (6 bases). The CDR3 sequence is 15 residues long. Germline V CDR1 and CDR2: SEHNR, FQNEAQ (reference sequence). V lost 3 bases, J lost 3 bases, and 11 bases lay in between. Here the CDR3 reads CASSFGTTHTGELFF. For the CDR3, the DNA is TGTGCCAGCAGCTTTGGGACAACGCACACCGGGGAGCTGTTTTTT.

The chain couples TRBV7-6 to TRBJ2-7; TRBD1 aligns across 7 bases. The J segment lost 10 bases and the V segment lost 8 bases, leaving 11 bases of the junction unmatched. CDR1 is SGHVS, CDR2 FNYEAQ, per germline. This CDR3 has 12 residues. CDR3 coding DNA: TGTGCCAGCTCAAGACAGGGTTGGGAACAGTACTTC. It codes for CASSRQGWEQYF.

The chain has TRBV23-1 and TRBJ1-1; D gene uncertain. TRBV23-1 is placed among ORFs of uncertain function. Between the trimmed V and J ends, which lost 0 bases and 1 base, there was a span of 12 bases. CDR3 size: 16 residues. CDR3 DNA: TGCGCCAGCAGTCAATCCTCCCTGGAATCGAACACTGAAGCTTTCTTT. Its translation: CASSQSSLESNTEAFF.

This clone has more than one count but fewer than ten. This chain uses TRBV5-6 with TRBJ2-2, with 7 positions matching TRBD1. The CDR3 length is 13 residues. Looked up from germline, CDR1 is SGHDT and CDR2 is YYEEEE. The V gene end was trimmed by 3 bases and the J gene end by 5 bases; junction bases not matched to a gene: 1. The CDR3: CASSWDRTGELFF. The CDR3 DNA follows: TGTGCCAGCAGCTGGGACAGAACCGGGGAGCTGTTTTTT.

CDR3 protein: CASSPRDRFDYEQYF. CDR3 coding DNA: TGTGCCAGCAGTCCCCGTGACAGGTTCGATTACGAGCAGTACTTC. This rearrangement joins TRBV6-6 to TRBJ2-7, with a possible D match to TRBD1 (6 bases). The CDR3 contains 15 residues. V dropped 5 bases and J dropped 4 bases, with 18 bases sitting between them. Germline V gene sequence: CDR1 MNHNY, CDR2 SVGAGI (reference sequence).

The V call is TRBV7-8, the J call TRBJ2-1; D is perhaps TRBD1 (7 bases). V was pared by 5 bases and J by 6 bases, with 20 bases between. Germline CDR1 is SGHVS and CDR2 is FQNEAQ. This CDR3 is built from 16 residues. The CDR3 nucleotides are TGTGCCAGCAGCCTAAGACAGGGACTCGCATCCAATGAGCAGTTCTTC. Its translation: CASSLRQGLASNEQFF.

This rearrangement joins TRBV9 to TRBJ2-7; D remains unclear. V shed 0 bases and J shed 1 base, with 8 bases lying between them. Per germline, CDR1 SGDLS and CDR2 YYNGEE. This CDR3 is 14 amino acids long. The CDR3 spells CASSVAMSSYEQYF. The DNA of the CDR3 is TGTGCCAGCAGCGTAGCTATGAGTTCCTACGAGCAGTACTTC.

This clone was counted between two and nine times. The chain links TRBV19 to TRBJ2-1; 10 bases are shared with TRBD2. Germline assignment: CDR1 LNHDA and CDR2 SQIVND (reference sequence). The CDR3 has 17 amino acids. V shed 0 bases, J shed 11 bases, and the junction held 13 bases outside the gene matches. The CDR3 DNA sequence: TGTGCCAGTAGTATAGAAGCCGGGACTAGCGTGACTAGACAGCAGTTCTTC. Its protein is CASSIEAGTSVTRQQFF.

This clone was picked up a small number of times. The chain carries TRBV19 and TRBJ2-7; D is perhaps TRBD2 (5 bases). Germline CDR1 and CDR2: LNHDA and SQIVND (reference sequence). The CDR3 has 13 amino acids. Deletions cut 3 bases from V and 2 bases from J, with 8 bases between. CDR3 loop: CASSIGITYEQYF. The CDR3 DNA is TGTGCCAGTAGTATCGGGATAACCTACGAGCAGTACTTC.

This clone was detected a few times. V gene TRBV7-2 combines with J gene TRBJ1-6; 8 bases fit TRBD1. The CDR3 totals 18 residues. V was pared by 1 base and J by 6 bases, with 11 bases of the junction left unmatched. From germline, CDR1 is SGHTA and CDR2 FQGNSA. The CDR3 spells CASSLGIGQGYPNSPLHF. In nucleotides, the CDR3 is TGTGCCAGCAGCTTAGGAATTGGACAGGGATACCCTAATTCACCCCTCCACTTT.

This clone was detected only a few times. The chain links TRBV7-2 to TRBJ2-7; D not resolved. This CDR3 comprises 15 residues. The germline V gene has CDR1 SGHTA and CDR2 FQGNSA. V dropped 3 bases and J dropped 6 bases, with 18 bases sitting between them. CDR3 residues: CASSFFLPRVGEQYF. CDR3 nucleotides: TGTGCCAGCAGCTTTTTCCTCCCCCGGGTGGGCGAGCAGTACTTC.

The rearrangement links TRBV23-1 to TRBJ1-4, with 8 bases fitting TRBD1. TRBV23-1 is annotated as an ORF whose role is uncertain. This CDR3 is 17 amino acids long. Losses at the gene ends were 3 bases for V and 8 bases for J; bases not matched to a gene: 14. Written as DNA, the CDR3 is TGCGCCAGCAGTCATTCGGGACAGGCGGGCCTTGGCGAAAAACTGTTTTTT. Translation: CASSHSGQAGLGEKLFF.

This clone was counted only a few times. The V and J genes are TRBV7-9 and TRBJ2-7; perhaps TRBD1 as D (6 bases). The CDR3 is made up of 14 amino acids. In germline, CDR1 is SEHNR, CDR2 FQNEAQ (reference sequence). V lost 3 bases and J lost 2, with 11 bases in between. The CDR3 sequence: CASSFKRTAYEQYF. In nucleotides, the CDR3 is TGTGCCAGCAGCTTCAAAAGGACAGCCTACGAGCAGTACTTC.